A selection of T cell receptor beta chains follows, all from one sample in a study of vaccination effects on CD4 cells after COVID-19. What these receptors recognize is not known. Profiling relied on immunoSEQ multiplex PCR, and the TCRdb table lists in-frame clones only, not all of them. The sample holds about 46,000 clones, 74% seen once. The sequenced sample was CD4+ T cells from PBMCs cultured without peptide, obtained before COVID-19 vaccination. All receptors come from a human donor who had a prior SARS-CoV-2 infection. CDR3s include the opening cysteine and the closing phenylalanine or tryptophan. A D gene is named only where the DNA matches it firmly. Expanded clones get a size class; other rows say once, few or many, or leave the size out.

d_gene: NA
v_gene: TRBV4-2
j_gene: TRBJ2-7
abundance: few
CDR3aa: CASSPGTYTSYEQYF
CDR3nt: TGTGCCAGCAGCCCAGGGACTTATACCTCCTACGAGCAGTACTTC

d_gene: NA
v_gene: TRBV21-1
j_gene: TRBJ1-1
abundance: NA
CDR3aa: CASPKGHSGVSNTEAFF
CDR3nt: TGTGCCAGCCCAAAAGGACACTCGGGAGTTTCGAACACTGAAGCTTTCTTT

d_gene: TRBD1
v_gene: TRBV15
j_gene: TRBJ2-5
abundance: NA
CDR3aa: CATSRTPRTGVETQYF
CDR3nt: TGTGCCACCAGCAGAACCCCCCGGACAGGGGTCGAGACCCAGTACTTC

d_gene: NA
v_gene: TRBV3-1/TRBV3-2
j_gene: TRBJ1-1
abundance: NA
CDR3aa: CASSQGVGAFF
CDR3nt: TGTGCCAGCAGCCAAGGGGTCGGAGCTTTCTTT

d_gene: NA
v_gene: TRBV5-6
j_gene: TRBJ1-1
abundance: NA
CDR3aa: CASSLVPQGSTEAFF
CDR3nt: TGTGCCAGCAGCTTGGTACCCCAAGGGAGCACTGAAGCTTTCTTT

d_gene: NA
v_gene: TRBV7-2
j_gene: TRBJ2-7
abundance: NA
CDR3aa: CASSSLRWDEQYF
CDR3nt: TGTGCCAGCAGCTCCCTGCGATGGGACGAGCAGTACTTC

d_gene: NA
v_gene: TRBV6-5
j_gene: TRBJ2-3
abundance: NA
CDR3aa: CASSYQTGTVDTQYF
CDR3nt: TGTGCCAGCAGCTACCAGACAGGGACTGTCGATACGCAGTATTTT

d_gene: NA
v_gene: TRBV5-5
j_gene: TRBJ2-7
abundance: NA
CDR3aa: CASSLAQRYEQYF
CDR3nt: TGTGCCAGCAGCTTGGCCCAGAGATACGAGCAGTACTTC

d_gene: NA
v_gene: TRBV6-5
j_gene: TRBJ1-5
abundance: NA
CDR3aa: CASIMQGGQPQHF
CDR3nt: TGTGCCAGCATCATGCAGGGAGGGCAGCCCCAGCATTTT

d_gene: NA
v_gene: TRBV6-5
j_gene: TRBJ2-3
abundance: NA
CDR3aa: CASSYLLARSTDTQYF
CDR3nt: TGTGCCAGCAGTTACTTATTAGCGAGGAGCACAGATACGCAGTATTTT

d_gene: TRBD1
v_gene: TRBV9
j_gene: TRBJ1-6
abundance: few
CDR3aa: CASSVAPDRTLLHF
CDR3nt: TGTGCCAGCAGCGTAGCGCCGGACAGGACCCTCCTCCACTTT